This entry lists 8 T cell receptor beta chains sequenced from one sample in a study of blood T cell repertoires in COVID-19 (dated by TCRdb to about 2020). Library method: the immunoSEQ multiplex PCR assay. TCRdb limited this immuneACCESS table to in-frame rearrangements with V and J called. A share of clones is missing; checked studies link under half to unresolved V genes, and the rest is unexplained. The sample table contains around 230,000 clones; only one count was recorded for 80% to 90% of them. 7% to 10% of the sample comes from the top ten. The sequenced sample consisted of peripheral blood. The receptors originated from a woman aged 50 to 60 with acute or convalescent COVID-19.

The rearrangement links TRBV4-1 to TRBJ2-1, with TRBD2 matching over 13 bases. The ends lost 6 bases at V and 6 bases at J; junction bases unmatched: 8. This CDR3 comprises 16 residues. Germline V CDR1 and CDR2: MGHRA, YSYEKL. The CDR3 DNA sequence: TGCGCCAGCAGTTTGTGGACTAGCGGGAGCTCCAATGAGCAGTTCTTC. It specifies CASSLWTSGSSNEQFF.

The V call is TRBV19, the J call TRBJ2-7; perhaps TRBD2 as D (6 bases). The germline gives CDR1 LNHDA, CDR2 SQIVND (reference sequence). V was cut by 1 base and J by 7 bases, with 11 bases left in between. The CDR3 has 13 residues. This chain's CDR3 is CASSIVEGQEQYF. CDR3 in DNA: TGTGCCAGTAGTATAGTGGAGGGGCAGGAGCAGTACTTC.

This CDR3 reads CASSRTGVPYNEQFF. The CDR3, as DNA: TGTGCCAGCAGCAGAACAGGGGTCCCTTACAATGAGCAGTTCTTC. The chain is built from TRBV21-1 and TRBJ2-1; TRBD1 is the table's D call, not checked against the DNA. TRBV21-1 is assigned pseudogene status. This CDR3 region has 15 residues.

The rearrangement joins TRBV6-5 to TRBJ1-2, with 9 bases fitting TRBD1. This CDR3 spans 13 amino acids. With 7 bases clipped from V and 8 bases from J, the junction kept 8 bases outside the gene matches. Per the germline V gene, CDR1 is MNHEY and CDR2 is SVGAGI. CDR3 sequence (DNA): TGTGCCAGCATATCGCGGGACAGGGAGGGCTACACCTTC. Translating gives CASISRDREGYTF.

The genes are TRBV6-5 and TRBJ2-7, with 9 bases that match TRBD2. This CDR3 region has 16 residues. The germline V gene encodes CDR1 MNHEY and CDR2 SVGAGI. Trimming took 0 bases from V and 3 from J; bases not matched to a gene: 6. The CDR3 protein is CASSYSGLASRYEQYF. CDR3 bases: TGTGCCAGCAGTTACTCTGGACTAGCGAGCCGCTACGAGCAGTACTTC.

The chain is built from TRBV5-5 and TRBJ1-1, with D uncertain. In germline, CDR1 is SGHKS, CDR2 YYEKEE (reference sequence). Trimming left V 4 bases short and J 6 bases short, with 10 bases between. CDR3 size: 12 residues. CDR3 DNA sequence: TGTGCCAGCAGCCCCATGTTCCCTGAAGCTTTCTTT. Translated: CASSPMFPEAFF.

The chain carries TRBV5-1 and TRBJ2-1; D is unclear. The CDR3 runs to 16 residues. With 0 bases removed from V and 4 bases from J, the gap between germline ends came to 14 bases. Germline V gene sequence: CDR1 SGHRS, CDR2 YFSETQ. The CDR3 nucleotides are TGCGCCAGCAGCTTGGCCGTTTATGGCATATACAATGAGCAGTTCTTC. Its translation is CASSLAVYGIYNEQFF.

The chain joins TRBV3-1 (or the pseudogene TRBV3-2) to TRBJ1-4; tentatively, D is TRBD1 (5 bases). Trimming removed 5 bases at V and 5 bases at J, with 18 bases between. The CDR3 covers 16 residues. Germline CDR1 LGHDT, CDR2 YNNKEL (reference sequence). CDR3 protein: CASSLSWTQKNEKLFF. In DNA form, the CDR3 reads TGTGCCAGCAGCTTAAGTTGGACACAAAAGAATGAAAAACTGTTTTTT.